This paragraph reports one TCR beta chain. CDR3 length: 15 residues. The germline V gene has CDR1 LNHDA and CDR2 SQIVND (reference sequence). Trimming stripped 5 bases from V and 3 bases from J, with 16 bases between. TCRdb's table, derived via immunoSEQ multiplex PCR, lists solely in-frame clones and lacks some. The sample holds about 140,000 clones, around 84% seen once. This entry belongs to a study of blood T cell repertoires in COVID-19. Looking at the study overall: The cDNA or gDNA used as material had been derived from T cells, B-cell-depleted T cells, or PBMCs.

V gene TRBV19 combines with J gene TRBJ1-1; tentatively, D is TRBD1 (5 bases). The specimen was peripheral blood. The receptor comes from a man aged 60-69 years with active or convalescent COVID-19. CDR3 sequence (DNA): TGTGCCAGTAGTCCCTTCCGGGGGGGGGACACTGAAGCTTTCTTT. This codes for CASSPFRGGDTEAFF.